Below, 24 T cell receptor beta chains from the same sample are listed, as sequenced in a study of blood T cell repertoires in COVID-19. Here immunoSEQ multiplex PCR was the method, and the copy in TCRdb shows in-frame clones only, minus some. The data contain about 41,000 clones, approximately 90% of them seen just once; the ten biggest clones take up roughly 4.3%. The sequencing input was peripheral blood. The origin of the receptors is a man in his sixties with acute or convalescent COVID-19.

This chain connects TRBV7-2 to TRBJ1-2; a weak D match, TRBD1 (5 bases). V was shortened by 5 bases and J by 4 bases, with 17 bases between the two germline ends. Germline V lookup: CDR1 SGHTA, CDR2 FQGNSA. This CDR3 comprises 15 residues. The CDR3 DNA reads TGTGCCAGCAGCGTTGCCTCAGGGCGAGGCTATGGCTACACCTTC. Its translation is CASSVASGRGYGYTF.

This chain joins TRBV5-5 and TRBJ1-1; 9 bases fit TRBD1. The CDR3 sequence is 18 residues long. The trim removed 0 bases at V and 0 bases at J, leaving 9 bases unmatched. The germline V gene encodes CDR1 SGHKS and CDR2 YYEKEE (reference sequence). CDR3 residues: CASSLASTGGGMNTEAFF. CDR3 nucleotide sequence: TGTGCCAGCAGCTTGGCTTCTACAGGGGGCGGAATGAACACTGAAGCTTTCTTT.

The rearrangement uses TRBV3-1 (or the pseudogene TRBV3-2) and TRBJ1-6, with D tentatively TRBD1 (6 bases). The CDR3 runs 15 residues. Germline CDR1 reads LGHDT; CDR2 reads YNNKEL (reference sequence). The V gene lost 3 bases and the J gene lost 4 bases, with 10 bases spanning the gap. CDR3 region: CASSQPGHYNSPLHF. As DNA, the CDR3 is TGTGCCAGCAGCCAGCCGGGACATTATAATTCACCCCTCCACTTT.

This CDR3 is CASSAGQGVVDTQYF. CDR3 bases: TGTGCCAGCAGCGCGGGACAGGGAGTGGTAGATACGCAGTATTTT. V usage is TRBV6-2 or TRBV6-3 and J usage is TRBJ2-3; 9 nucleotides match TRBD1. This CDR3 spans 15 amino acids. V lost 6 bases to trimming and J lost 5 bases; unmatched junction nucleotides: 9. Germline V gene lookup returns CDR1 MNHEY and CDR2 SVGEGT.

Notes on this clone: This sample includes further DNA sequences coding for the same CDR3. The CDR3 DNA follows: TGTGCCAGCAGGGAAAGGACTAGCGGGTCCTACAATGAGCAGTTCTTC. Residues: CASRERTSGSYNEQFF. This chain connects TRBV2 to TRBJ2-1, with TRBD2 matching over 11 bases. Germline values: CDR1 SNHLY, CDR2 FYNNEI. V lost 6 bases and J lost 1; bases outside the gene matches: 5. The CDR3 spans 16 residues.

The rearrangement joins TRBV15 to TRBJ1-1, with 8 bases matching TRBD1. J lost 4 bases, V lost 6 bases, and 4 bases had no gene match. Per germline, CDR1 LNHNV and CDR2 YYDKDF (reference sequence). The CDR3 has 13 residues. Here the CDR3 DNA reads TGTGCCACCAGTCGGACAGGGCTCACTGAAGCTTTCTTT. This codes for CATSRTGLTEAFF.

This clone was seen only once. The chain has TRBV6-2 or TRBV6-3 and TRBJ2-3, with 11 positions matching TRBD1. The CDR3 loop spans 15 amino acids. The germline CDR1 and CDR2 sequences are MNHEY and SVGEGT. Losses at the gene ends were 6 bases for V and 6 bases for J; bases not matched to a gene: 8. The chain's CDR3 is CASSLGQGAGDTQYF. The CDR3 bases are TGTGCCAGCAGCTTAGGACAGGGGGCTGGTGATACGCAGTATTTT.

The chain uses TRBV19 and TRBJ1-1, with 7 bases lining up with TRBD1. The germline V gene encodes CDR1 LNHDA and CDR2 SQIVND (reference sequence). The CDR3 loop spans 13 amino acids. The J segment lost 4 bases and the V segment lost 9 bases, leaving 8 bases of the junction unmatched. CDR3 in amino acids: CASNRQGGTEAFF. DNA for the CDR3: TGTGCCAGCAATCGACAGGGAGGCACTGAAGCTTTCTTT.

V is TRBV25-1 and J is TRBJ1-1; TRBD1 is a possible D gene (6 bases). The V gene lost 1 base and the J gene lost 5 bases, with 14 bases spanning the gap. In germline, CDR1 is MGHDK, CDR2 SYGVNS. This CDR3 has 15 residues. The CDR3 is CASSESRPRGTEAFF. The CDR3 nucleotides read TGTGCCAGCAGTGAATCACGGCCGAGGGGGACTGAAGCTTTCTTT.

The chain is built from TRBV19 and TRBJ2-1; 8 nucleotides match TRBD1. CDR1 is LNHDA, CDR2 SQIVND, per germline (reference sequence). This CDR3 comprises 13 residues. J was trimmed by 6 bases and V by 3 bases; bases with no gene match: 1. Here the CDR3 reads CASSIDRGNEQFF. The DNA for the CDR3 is TGTGCCAGTAGTATCGACAGGGGCAATGAGCAGTTCTTC.

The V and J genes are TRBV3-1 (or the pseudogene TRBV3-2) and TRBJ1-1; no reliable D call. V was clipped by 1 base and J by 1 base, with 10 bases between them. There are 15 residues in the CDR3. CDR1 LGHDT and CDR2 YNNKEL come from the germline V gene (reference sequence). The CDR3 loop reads CASSQVGWRNTEAFF. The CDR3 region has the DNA TGTGCCAGCAGCCAAGTCGGTTGGAGGAACACTGAAGCTTTCTTT.

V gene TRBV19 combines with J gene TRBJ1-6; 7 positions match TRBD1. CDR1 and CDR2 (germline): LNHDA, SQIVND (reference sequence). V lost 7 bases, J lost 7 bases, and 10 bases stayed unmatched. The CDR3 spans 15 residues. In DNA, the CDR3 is TGTGCCAGTATTGCGTCGGGACAGCTAAATTCACCCCTCCACTTT. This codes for CASIASGQLNSPLHF.

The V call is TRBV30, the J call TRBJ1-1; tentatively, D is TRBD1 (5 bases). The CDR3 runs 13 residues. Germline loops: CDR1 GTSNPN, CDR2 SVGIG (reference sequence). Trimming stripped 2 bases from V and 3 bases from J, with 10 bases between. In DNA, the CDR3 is TGTGCCTGGAGTCGGGGGGAGTACACTGAAGCTTTCTTT. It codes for CAWSRGEYTEAFF. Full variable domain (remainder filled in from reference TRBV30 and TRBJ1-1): SQTIHQWPATLVQPVGSPLSLECTVEGTSNPNLYWYRQAAGRGLQLLFYSVGIGQISSEVPQNLSASRPQDRQFILSSKKLLLSDSGFYLCAWSRGEYTEAFFGQGTRLTVV.

The DNA for the CDR3 is TGTGCCAGCACCCTAGGAGGGGCTGGGGCTGAAGCTTTCTTT. Its translation: CASTLGGAGAEAFF. The chain has TRBV6-6 and TRBJ1-1, with D possibly TRBD1 on 5 matching bases. The V end lost 7 bases, the J end lost 6 bases, and 18 bases lay between the germline ends. CDR3 length: 14 residues. Germline CDR1 is MNHNY and CDR2 is SVGAGI (reference sequence).

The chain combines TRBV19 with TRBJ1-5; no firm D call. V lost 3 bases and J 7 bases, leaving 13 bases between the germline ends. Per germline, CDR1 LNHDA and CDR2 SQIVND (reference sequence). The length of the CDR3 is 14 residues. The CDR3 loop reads CASSIGGLGQPQHF. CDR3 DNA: TGTGCCAGTAGTATTGGAGGCCTGGGGCAGCCCCAGCATTTT.

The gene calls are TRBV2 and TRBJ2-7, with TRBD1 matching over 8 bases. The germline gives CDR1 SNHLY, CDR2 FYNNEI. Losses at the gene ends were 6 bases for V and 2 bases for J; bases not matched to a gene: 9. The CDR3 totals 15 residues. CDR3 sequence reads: CASSPRTGIPYEQYF. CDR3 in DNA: TGTGCCAGCAGCCCCCGGACAGGGATACCCTACGAGCAGTACTTC.

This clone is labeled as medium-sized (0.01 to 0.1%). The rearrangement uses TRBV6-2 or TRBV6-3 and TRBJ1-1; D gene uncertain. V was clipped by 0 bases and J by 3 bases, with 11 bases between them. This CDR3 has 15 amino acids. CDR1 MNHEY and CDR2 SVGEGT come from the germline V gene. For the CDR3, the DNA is TGTGCCAGCAGTTACTCTTCGGGATTGGACACTGAAGCTTTCTTT. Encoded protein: CASSYSSGLDTEAFF.

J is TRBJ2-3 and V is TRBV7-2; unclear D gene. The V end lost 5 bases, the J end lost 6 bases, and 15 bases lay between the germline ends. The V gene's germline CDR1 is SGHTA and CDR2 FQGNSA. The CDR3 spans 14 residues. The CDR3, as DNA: TGTGCCAGCAGCGTCAGCACTAATGGGGATACGCAGTATTTT. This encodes CASSVSTNGDTQYF.

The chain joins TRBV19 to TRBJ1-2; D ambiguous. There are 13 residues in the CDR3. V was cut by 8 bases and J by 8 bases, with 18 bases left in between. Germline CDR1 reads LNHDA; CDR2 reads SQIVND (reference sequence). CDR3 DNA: TGTGCCAGTGGGAATGACCAAGGGAGGGGCTACACCTTC. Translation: CASGNDQGRGYTF.

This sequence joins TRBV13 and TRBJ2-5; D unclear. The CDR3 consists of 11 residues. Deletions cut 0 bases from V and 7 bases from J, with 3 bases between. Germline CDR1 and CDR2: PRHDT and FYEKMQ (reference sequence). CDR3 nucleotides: TGTGCCAGCAGCTTAGGCGGGACCCAGTACTTC. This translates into CASSLGGTQYF.

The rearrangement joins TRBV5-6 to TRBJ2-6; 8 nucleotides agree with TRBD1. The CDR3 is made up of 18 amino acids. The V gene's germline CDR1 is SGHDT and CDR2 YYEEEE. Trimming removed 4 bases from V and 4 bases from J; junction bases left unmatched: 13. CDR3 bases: TGTGCCAGCAGCCCACCAAGACAGGGGTTGGGGGGGGCCAACGTCCTGACTTTC. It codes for CASSPPRQGLGGANVLTF.

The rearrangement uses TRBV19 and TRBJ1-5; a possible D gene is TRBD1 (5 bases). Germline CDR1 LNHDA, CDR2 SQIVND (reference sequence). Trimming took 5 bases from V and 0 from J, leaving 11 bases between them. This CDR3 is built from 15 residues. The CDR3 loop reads CASSRQKNSNQPQHF. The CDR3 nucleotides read TGTGCCAGTAGTCGACAGAAAAATAGCAATCAGCCCCAGCATTTT.

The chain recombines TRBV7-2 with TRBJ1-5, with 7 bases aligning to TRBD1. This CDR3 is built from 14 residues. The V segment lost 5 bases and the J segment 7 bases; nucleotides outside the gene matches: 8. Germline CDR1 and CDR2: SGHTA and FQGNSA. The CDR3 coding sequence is TGTGCCAGCAGCCCGCGGACAGGCCAGCAGCCCCAGCATTTT. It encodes CASSPRTGQQPQHF. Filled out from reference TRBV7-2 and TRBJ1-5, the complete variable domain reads GAGVSQSPSNKVTEKGKDVELRCDPISGHTALYWYRQSLGQGLEFLIYFQGNSAPDKSGLPSDRFSAERTGGSVSTLTIQRTQQEDSAVYLCASSPRTGQQPQHFGDGTRLSIL.

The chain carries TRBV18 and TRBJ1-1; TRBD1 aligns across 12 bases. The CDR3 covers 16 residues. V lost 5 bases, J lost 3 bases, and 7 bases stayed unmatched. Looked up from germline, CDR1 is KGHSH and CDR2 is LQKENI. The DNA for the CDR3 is TGTGCCAGCTCATCCCGGGACAGGGGGCGCGACACTGAAGCTTTCTTT. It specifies CASSSRDRGRDTEAFF. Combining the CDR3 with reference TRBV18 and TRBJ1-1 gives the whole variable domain NAGVMQNPRHLVRRRGQEARLRCSPMKGHSHVYWYRQLPEEGLKFMVYLQKENIIDESGMPKERFSAEFPKEGPSILRIQQVVRGDSAAYFCASSSRDRGRDTEAFFGQGTRLTVV.